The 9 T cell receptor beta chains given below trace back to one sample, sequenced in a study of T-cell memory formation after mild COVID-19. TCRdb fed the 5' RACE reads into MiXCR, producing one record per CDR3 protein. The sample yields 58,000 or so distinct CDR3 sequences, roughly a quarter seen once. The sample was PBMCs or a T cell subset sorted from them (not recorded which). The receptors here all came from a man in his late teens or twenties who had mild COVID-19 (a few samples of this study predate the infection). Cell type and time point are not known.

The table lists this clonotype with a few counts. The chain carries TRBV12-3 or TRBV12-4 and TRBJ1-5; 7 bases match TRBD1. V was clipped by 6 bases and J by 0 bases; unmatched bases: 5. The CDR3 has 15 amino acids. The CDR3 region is CASSSTGYSNQPQHF. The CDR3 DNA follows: TGTGCCAGCAGCTCGACAGGGTATAGCAATCAGCCCCAGCATTTT.

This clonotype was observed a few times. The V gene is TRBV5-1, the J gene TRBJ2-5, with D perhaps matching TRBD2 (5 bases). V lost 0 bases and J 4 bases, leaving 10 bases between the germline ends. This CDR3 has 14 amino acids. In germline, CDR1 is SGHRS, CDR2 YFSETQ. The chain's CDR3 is CASSLAAGRETQYF. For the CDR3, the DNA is TGCGCCAGCAGCTTGGCCGCGGGTCGAGAGACCCAGTACTTC. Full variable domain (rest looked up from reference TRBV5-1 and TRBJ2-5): KAGVTQTPRYLIKTRGQQVTLSCSPISGHRSVSWYQQTPGQGLQFLFEYFSETQRNKGNFPGRFSGRQFSNSRSEMNVSTLELGDSALYLCASSLAAGRETQYFGPGTRLLVL.

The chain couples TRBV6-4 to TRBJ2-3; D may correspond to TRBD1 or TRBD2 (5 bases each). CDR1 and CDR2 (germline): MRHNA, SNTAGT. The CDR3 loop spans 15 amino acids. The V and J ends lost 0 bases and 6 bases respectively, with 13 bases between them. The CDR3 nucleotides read TGTGCCAGCAGTGACTCTCCGGGACGACCGGATACGCAGTATTTT. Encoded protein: CASSDSPGRPDTQYF.

As DNA, the CDR3 is TGTGCCAGCGGGCAAGGACAGGGGGGCGCAGATACGCAGTATTTT. This gives the protein CASGQGQGGADTQYF. This chain connects TRBV6-1 to TRBJ2-3; 10 bases match TRBD1. The V and J ends lost 8 bases and 4 bases, in that order; junction bases with no gene match: 9. CDR3 length: 15 amino acids. In germline, CDR1 is MNHNS, CDR2 SASEGT.

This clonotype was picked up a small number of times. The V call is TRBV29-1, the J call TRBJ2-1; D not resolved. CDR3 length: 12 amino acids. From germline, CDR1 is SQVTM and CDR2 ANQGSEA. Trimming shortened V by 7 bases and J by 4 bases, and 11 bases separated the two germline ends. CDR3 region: CSAQLGYNEQFF. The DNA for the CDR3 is TGCAGCGCACAATTGGGGTACAATGAGCAGTTCTTC.

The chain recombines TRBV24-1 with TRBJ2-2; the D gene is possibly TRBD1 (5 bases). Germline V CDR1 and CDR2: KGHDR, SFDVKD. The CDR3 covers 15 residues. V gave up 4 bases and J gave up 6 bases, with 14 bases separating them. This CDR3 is CATSETGSSSGELFF. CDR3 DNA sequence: TGTGCCACCAGTGAAACAGGTTCTTCCTCCGGGGAGCTGTTTTTT.

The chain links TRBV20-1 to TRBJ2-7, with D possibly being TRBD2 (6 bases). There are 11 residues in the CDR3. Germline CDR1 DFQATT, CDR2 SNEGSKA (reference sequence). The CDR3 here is CSPLVGGEQYV. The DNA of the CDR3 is TGCAGCCCCCTAGTGGGGGGCGAGCAGTACGTC.

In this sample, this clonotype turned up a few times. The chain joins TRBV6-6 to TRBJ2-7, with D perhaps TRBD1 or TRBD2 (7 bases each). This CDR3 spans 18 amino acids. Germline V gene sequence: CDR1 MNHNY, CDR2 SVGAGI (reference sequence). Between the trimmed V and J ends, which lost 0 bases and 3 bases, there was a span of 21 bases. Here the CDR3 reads CASSYSVQGTTNLYEQYF. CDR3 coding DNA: TGTGCCAGCAGTTACTCCGTACAGGGGACTACAAACCTCTACGAGCAGTACTTC.

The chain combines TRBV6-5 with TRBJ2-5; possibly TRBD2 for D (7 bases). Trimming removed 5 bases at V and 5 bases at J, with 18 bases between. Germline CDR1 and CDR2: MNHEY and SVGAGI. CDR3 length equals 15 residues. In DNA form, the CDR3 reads TGTGCCAGCAGTAATGGAGGGGGGGCGCGGGAGACCCAGTACTTC. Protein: CASSNGGGARETQYF.